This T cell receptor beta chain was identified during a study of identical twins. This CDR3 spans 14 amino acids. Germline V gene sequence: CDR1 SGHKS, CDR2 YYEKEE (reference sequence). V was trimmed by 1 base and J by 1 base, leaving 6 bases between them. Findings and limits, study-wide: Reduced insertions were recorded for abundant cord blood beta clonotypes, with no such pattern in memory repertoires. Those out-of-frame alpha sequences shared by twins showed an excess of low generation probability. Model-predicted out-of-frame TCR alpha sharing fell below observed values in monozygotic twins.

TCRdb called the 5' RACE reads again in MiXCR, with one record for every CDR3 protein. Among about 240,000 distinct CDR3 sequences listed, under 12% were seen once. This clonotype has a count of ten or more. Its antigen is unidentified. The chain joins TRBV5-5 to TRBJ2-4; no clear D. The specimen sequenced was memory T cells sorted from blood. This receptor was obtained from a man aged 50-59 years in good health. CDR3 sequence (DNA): TGTGCCAGCAGCTTGTTCCCTGCCAAAAACATTCAGTACTTC. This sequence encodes CASSLFPAKNIQYF.